Listed here are 10 T cell receptor beta chains from one sample, sequenced in a study of circulating and synovial CD4+ cells in juvenile arthritis. Assay used: immunoSEQ multiplex PCR; TCRdb lists only in-frame clones, some missing. The sample includes about 30,000 clones, 80% to 95% of them seen just once. Sample: CD4+ T cells from blood. The source of these receptors is a human donor with juvenile idiopathic arthritis.

The genes are TRBV10-3 and TRBJ2-3; TRBD2 matches at 8 bases. CDR3 length: 14 amino acids. Germline lookup yields CDR1 ENHRY and CDR2 SYGVKD. J gave up 0 bases and V 6 bases, and 2 bases lay outside the gene matches. The CDR3 spells CAISASGSTDTQYF. The CDR3, as DNA: TGTGCCATCAGCGCTAGCGGGAGCACAGATACGCAGTATTTT.

The chain uses TRBV19 and TRBJ2-5, with D possibly matching TRBD2 (5 bases). This CDR3 is built from 14 residues. Germline values: CDR1 LNHDA, CDR2 SQIVND (reference sequence). Trimming took 8 bases from V and 0 from J, leaving 13 bases between them. The CDR3 sequence: CASRDGGHQETQYF. The CDR3 nucleotides are TGTGCCAGTCGCGACGGCGGGCACCAAGAGACCCAGTACTTC.

The chain has TRBV28 and TRBJ1-5, with 7 bases matching TRBD1. Trimming took 5 bases from V and 0 from J; bases not matched to a gene: 1. The CDR3 runs 14 residues. Germline V gene data show CDR1 as MDHEN and CDR2 as SYDVKM. The CDR3, as DNA: TGTGCCAGCAGTAGGGGGCCTAGCAATCAGCCCCAGCATTTT. Its translation is CASSRGPSNQPQHF.

This rearrangement joins TRBV10-3 to TRBJ2-1, with 9 bases identical to TRBD2. This CDR3 is 16 amino acids long. The V gene's germline CDR1 is ENHRY and CDR2 SYGVKD. V was pared by 6 bases and J by 8 bases, with 14 bases of the junction left unmatched. CDR3 sequence (DNA): TGTGCCATCAGGGAACATAGTAGCGGGAGTTTCGATGAGCAGTTCTTC. This gives the protein CAIREHSSGSFDEQFF.

The V gene is TRBV5-1, the J gene TRBJ2-4, with D uncertain. V was clipped by 0 bases and J by 5 bases, with 9 bases between them. Germline CDR1 and CDR2: SGHRS and YFSETQ. The CDR3 totals 14 residues. The CDR3 bases are TGCGCCAGCAGCTTGGAGCGTCCTCAAAACATTCAGTACTTC. This gives the protein CASSLERPQNIQYF.

This sequence joins TRBV19 and TRBJ2-3, with D possibly being TRBD1 (6 bases). Germline lookup yields CDR1 LNHDA and CDR2 SQIVND (reference sequence). The CDR3 is 14 residues long. The ends were cut back, 10 bases at V and 0 bases at J, with 14 bases in the middle. The CDR3 DNA is TGTGCCACCTCACAGGGTCCAAGCACAGATACGCAGTATTTT. Encoded protein: CATSQGPSTDTQYF.

The chain employs TRBV5-1 and TRBJ2-7, with TRBD1 matching over 9 bases. This CDR3 is built from 15 residues. In germline, CDR1 is SGHRS, CDR2 YFSETQ. The ends lost 4 bases at V and 4 bases at J; junction bases unmatched: 9. The CDR3 is CASSKKQGAMYEQYF. CDR3 DNA sequence: TGCGCCAGCAGCAAAAAACAGGGGGCTATGTACGAGCAGTACTTC.

The chain is built from TRBV5-1 and TRBJ2-3, with D hard to call. Looked up from germline, CDR1 is SGHRS and CDR2 is YFSETQ. The V and J ends lost 2 bases and 2 bases respectively, with 9 bases between them. This CDR3 region has 14 residues. The CDR3 sequence: CASSFIGSTDTQYF. In DNA, the CDR3 is TGCGCCAGCAGCTTTATCGGGTCCACAGATACGCAGTATTTT.

This rearrangement joins TRBV19 to TRBJ2-1; D possibly corresponds to TRBD2 (5 bases). The CDR3 is 13 amino acids. The V end was cut by 5 bases, the J end by 7 bases, with 12 bases between. Per germline, CDR1 LNHDA and CDR2 SQIVND (reference sequence). The chain's CDR3 is CASSRWTGNEQFF. The CDR3 region has the DNA TGTGCCAGTAGTCGATGGACGGGGAATGAGCAGTTCTTC.

The V and J genes are TRBV11-2 and TRBJ2-5; D perhaps matches TRBD2 (6 bases). The J call may be mistaken, given a closer DNA end match to TRBJ2-7. This CDR3 region has 16 residues. The germline V gene encodes CDR1 SGHAT and CDR2 FQNNGV. The CDR3 bases are TGTGCCAGCAGCTTATGGAGTAGCGGACACTTCTACGAGCAGTACTTC. Encoded protein: CASSLWSSGHFYEQYF.